This T cell receptor (beta chain) originates from a study of shared T cell receptors in the human thymus. The protocol was immunoSEQ multiplex PCR, while the TCRdb copy is restricted to in-frame clones and leaves out a portion. The sample lists about 380,000 clones, roughly 94% seen once, with 0.02% in the top ten. What was sequenced was thymocytes. The receptor's source is a human donor.

The CDR3 reads CASSVPGLAPGPQSSYNEQFF. In nucleotides, the CDR3 is TGTGCCAGCAGCGTCCCGGGACTTGCCCCAGGGCCCCAGAGCTCCTACAATGAGCAGTTCTTC. The V and J genes are TRBV9 and TRBJ2-1; a possible D gene is TRBD2 (6 bases). Trimming took off 2 bases at V and 0 bases at J, with 27 bases between the two ends. Germline lookup yields CDR1 SGDLS and CDR2 YYNGEE. CDR3 size: 21 residues.